This entry lists 29 T cell receptor beta chains sequenced from one sample in a study of CD4 T cells in relation to SARS-CoV-2 and coronaviruses. Sequencing used immunoSEQ multiplex PCR; TCRdb keeps in-frame clones, though not all of them. The repertoire consists of some 11,000 clones, with 80% to 90% occurring once and the leading ten covering 17%. The unexposed donors gave CD4+ T cells in about 2011-2018, prior to COVID-19. After roughly ten days of culture, CD4+ T cells were isolated. No antigen is known for these receptors. The material sequenced was CD4+ T cells from PBMCs, cultured in vitro. These TCRs come from a human donor in good health.

The chain has TRBV2 and TRBJ2-3, with no clear D. The germline V and J ends were trimmed by 8 bases and 4 bases, with 16 bases remaining between them. The CDR3 has 14 residues. The germline gives CDR1 SNHLY, CDR2 FYNNEI. The CDR3 protein is CASSPVFVPDTQYF. The CDR3 DNA reads as TGTGCCAGCTCTCCCGTCTTCGTGCCAGATACGCAGTATTTT.

This chain links TRBV4-1 with TRBJ1-2; D is possibly TRBD1 (6 bases). V lost 2 bases and J lost 4, with 14 bases in between. The CDR3 contains 15 residues. Germline CDR1 reads MGHRA; CDR2 reads YSYEKL. Here the CDR3 reads CASSQFRDNLYGYTF. The CDR3 DNA is TGCGCCAGCAGCCAATTCCGGGACAACCTCTATGGCTACACCTTC.

J is TRBJ2-7 and V is TRBV19, with D possibly being TRBD1 (6 bases). Deletions cut 4 bases from V and 3 bases from J, with 16 bases between. The germline CDR1 and CDR2 sequences are LNHDA and SQIVND (reference sequence). This CDR3 is 15 amino acids long. The CDR3 coding sequence is TGTGCCAGTAGTACCTCTCCGGGACAACTCTACGAGCAGTACTTC. Its protein is CASSTSPGQLYEQYF.

The chain employs TRBV27 and TRBJ1-2; D gene uncertain. Per the germline V gene, CDR1 is MNHEY and CDR2 is SMNVEV (reference sequence). The ends were cut back, 0 bases at V and 5 bases at J, with 10 bases in the middle. The CDR3 has 14 residues. CDR3: CASSLSSGKYGYTF. The CDR3, as DNA: TGTGCCAGCAGTTTATCGTCGGGGAAATATGGCTACACCTTC.

V gene TRBV4-2 combines with J gene TRBJ2-3, with 9 bases lining up with TRBD2. The CDR3 length is 17 residues. Unmatched junction bases numbered 9, after V lost 2 bases and J lost 3 bases. Germline V lookup: CDR1 LGHNA, CDR2 YNFKEQ. The CDR3 DNA reads TGTGCCAGCAGCCAAACTCTAGCGGGGATAATAACAGATACGCAGTATTTT. It specifies CASSQTLAGIITDTQYF.

This clone occurred a few times. The chain combines TRBV7-3 with TRBJ2-2, with a tentative D call TRBD2 (6 bases). The CDR3 is 15 residues long. Trimming left V 5 bases short and J 1 base short, with 11 bases between. Germline values: CDR1 SGHTA, CDR2 FQGTGA. For the CDR3, the DNA is TGTGCCAGCAGCCGCGGGACTGGGAACACCGGGGAGCTGTTTTTT. This gives the protein CASSRGTGNTGELFF.

The genes are TRBV19 and TRBJ2-2; D unclear. CDR1 LNHDA and CDR2 SQIVND come from the germline V gene (reference sequence). The germline V and J ends were trimmed by 3 bases and 4 bases, with 6 bases remaining between them. This CDR3 comprises 13 residues. The CDR3 reads CASSIFGTGELFF. CDR3 coding DNA: TGTGCCAGTAGTATCTTTGGCACCGGGGAGCTGTTTTTT.

This clone is deemed medium-sized (0.01 to 0.1%). The rearrangement uses TRBV10-2 and TRBJ2-7; no clear D. This CDR3 is 11 amino acids long. Germline lookup yields CDR1 WSHSY and CDR2 SAAADI. V lost 6 bases and J 3 bases, leaving 6 bases between the germline ends. CDR3 amino acids: CASRGFYEQYF. In DNA form, the CDR3 reads TGCGCCAGCAGGGGGTTCTACGAGCAGTACTTC.

Comments on this clone: A read error may produce the germline difference seen at one junction end. The V call is TRBV7-2, the J call TRBJ1-1; 7 bases are shared with TRBD1. Looked up from germline, CDR1 is SGHTA and CDR2 is FQGNSA. The CDR3 loop spans 12 amino acids. The CDR3 DNA sequence: TGTGCCAGCAGCACCACGACAGGGTCCCCACGCTTT. This sequence encodes CASSTTTGSPRF.

This clone was seen just once. This sequence joins TRBV6-5 and TRBJ1-1; D is possibly TRBD1 (5 bases). Between the trimmed V and J ends, which lost 7 bases and 1 base, there was a span of 10 bases. This CDR3 comprises 13 residues. Germline CDR1 and CDR2: MNHEY and SVGAGI. This CDR3 is CASTRGRNTEAFF. DNA for the CDR3: TGTGCCAGCACCCGGGGGAGGAACACTGAAGCTTTCTTT.

The CDR3 here is CASSFNMNTEAFF. The DNA of the CDR3 is TGTGCCAGCAGCTTCAACATGAACACTGAAGCTTTCTTT. The V and J genes are TRBV12-3 or TRBV12-4 and TRBJ1-1; no firm D call. The V end was cut by 6 bases, the J end by 0 bases, with 8 bases between. The CDR3 covers 13 residues.

This clone was counted only a few times. V gene TRBV19 combines with J gene TRBJ2-5, with 9 bases matching TRBD1. Trimming took 3 bases from V and 5 from J; bases not matched to a gene: 10. This CDR3 contains 16 residues. Per the germline V gene, CDR1 is LNHDA and CDR2 is SQIVND (reference sequence). Here the CDR3 DNA reads TGTGCCAGTAGTATTAGCACCGGGACAGGGTTCGAGACCCAGTACTTC. This codes for CASSISTGTGFETQYF.

This clone was detected only a few times. The CDR3 here is CASSSLAGNTGELFF. In nucleotides, the CDR3 is TGTGCCAGCAGCTCCTTAGCGGGTAACACCGGGGAGCTGTTTTTT. This chain joins TRBV5-4 and TRBJ2-2; TRBD2 matches 7 bases. Trimming cost V 3 bases and J 2 bases; bases outside gene matches: 4. Germline CDR1 is SGHNT and CDR2 is YYREEE (reference sequence). This CDR3 comprises 15 residues.

A single count supports this clone. The chain links TRBV7-3 to TRBJ1-4; D is uncertain. Trimming shortened V by 2 bases and J by 5 bases, and 6 bases separated the two germline ends. The CDR3 is made up of 13 amino acids. CDR1 SGHTA and CDR2 FQGTGA come from the germline V gene. The CDR3 protein is CASSLGPNEKLFF. In DNA, the CDR3 is TGTGCCAGCAGCTTAGGCCCGAATGAAAAACTGTTTTTT.

This clone occurred a few times. The rearrangement uses TRBV5-1 and TRBJ1-2; 9 bases are a match to TRBD1. J was trimmed by 6 bases and V by 4 bases; bases with no gene match: 10. The CDR3 is 15 residues long. CDR1 and CDR2 (germline): SGHRS, YFSETQ. CDR3 in amino acids: CASSVSGTGYDGYTF. Here the CDR3 DNA reads TGCGCCAGCAGCGTATCCGGGACAGGGTATGATGGCTACACCTTC.

There are a few counts of this clone. This chain connects TRBV12-3 or TRBV12-4 to TRBJ2-5; D not resolved. V was trimmed by 5 bases and J by 4 bases, leaving 11 bases between them. The CDR3 is made up of 13 amino acids. The CDR3 coding sequence is TGTGCCAGCAGTGTAGTAGTGGGAGAGACCCAGTACTTC. Its protein product is CASSVVVGETQYF.

The chain couples TRBV6-2 or TRBV6-3 to TRBJ2-7; unclear D gene. Germline loops: CDR1 MNHEY, CDR2 SVGEGT. V lost 2 bases and J 1 base, leaving 9 bases between the germline ends. The CDR3 runs 14 residues. This CDR3 is CASSYAPSSYEQYF. Here the CDR3 DNA reads TGTGCCAGCAGTTACGCGCCATCGTCCTACGAGCAGTACTTC.

This chain connects TRBV7-2 to TRBJ1-1; no clear D gene. CDR1 and CDR2 from the germline V gene are SGHTA and FQGNSA. CDR3 length: 16 residues. Trimming shortened V by 0 bases and J by 1 base, and 12 bases separated the two germline ends. CDR3 DNA: TGTGCCAGCAGCTTAGCCAACATAGCGCCGAACACTGAAGCTTTCTTT. Encoded protein: CASSLANIAPNTEAFF.

V and J are TRBV19 and TRBJ2-6; possible D gene TRBD1, 7 bases. The CDR3 is 16 residues long. Trimming removed 8 bases at V and 0 bases at J, with 14 bases between. CDR1 and CDR2 (germline): LNHDA, SQIVND (reference sequence). The CDR3 bases are TGTGCCAGTTCGAGACAGGGACTCTCTGGGGCCAACGTCCTGACTTTC. Residues: CASSRQGLSGANVLTF.

The chain has TRBV7-7 and TRBJ2-1; perhaps TRBD2 as D (7 bases). The CDR3 runs 15 residues. The germline CDR1 and CDR2 sequences are SSHAT and FNYEAQ (reference sequence). With 5 bases removed from V and 8 bases from J, the gap between germline ends came to 19 bases. CDR3 in DNA: TGTGCCAGCAGCCAATTAAAGGGGGGGATGGATGAGCAGTTCTTC. Translated: CASSQLKGGMDEQFF.

In its sample, this clone was seen once. This rearrangement joins TRBV6-2 or TRBV6-3 to TRBJ2-3; 9 nucleotides line up with TRBD2. Per the germline V gene, CDR1 is MNHEY and CDR2 is SVGEGT. With 2 bases clipped from V and 2 bases from J, the junction kept 8 bases outside the gene matches. The CDR3 runs 17 residues. The CDR3 sequence: CASSYDRVAGVTDTQYF. CDR3 bases: TGTGCCAGCAGTTACGATCGGGTAGCGGGGGTCACAGATACGCAGTATTTT.

The chain is built from TRBV19 and TRBJ2-5; D assignment may be TRBD1 or TRBD2 (5 bases each). CDR1 LNHDA and CDR2 SQIVND come from the germline V gene (reference sequence). The CDR3 contains 14 residues. V was clipped by 3 bases and J by 2 bases, with 10 bases between them. CDR3 in amino acids: CASSIQGDQETQYF. The CDR3 DNA is TGTGCCAGTAGTATCCAGGGAGATCAAGAGACCCAGTACTTC.

The chain recombines TRBV6-2 or TRBV6-3 with TRBJ2-7; no clear D gene. The V gene's germline CDR1 is MNHEY and CDR2 SVGEGT. This CDR3 is built from 15 residues. The V and J ends lost 1 base and 3 bases respectively, with 13 bases between them. For the CDR3, the DNA is TGTGCCAGCAGTTACTACGGACCAACCTACTACGAGCAGTACTTC. This encodes CASSYYGPTYYEQYF.

The V and J genes are TRBV11-2 and TRBJ2-5; 8 nucleotides line up with TRBD2. The CDR3 runs 14 residues. Unmatched junction bases numbered 7, after V lost 5 bases and J lost 5 bases. Germline assignment: CDR1 SGHAT and CDR2 FQNNGV. CDR3 sequence: CASSIGTSRETQYF. CDR3 DNA sequence: TGTGCCAGCAGCATTGGGACTAGTAGGGAGACCCAGTACTTC. The full variable domain, its missing parts supplied by reference TRBV11-2 and TRBJ2-5, is EAGVAQSPRYKIIEKRQSVAFWCNPISGHATLYWYQQILGQGPKLLIQFQNNGVVDDSQLPKDRFSAERLKGVDSTLKIQPAKLEDSAVYLCASSIGTSRETQYFGPGTRLLVL.

The gene calls are TRBV11-3 and TRBJ2-7; D is uncertain. Per germline, CDR1 SGHNT and CDR2 YENEEA. V lost 5 bases and J 1 base, leaving 6 bases between the germline ends. The CDR3 is made up of 12 amino acids. The CDR3 region has the DNA TGTGCCAGCAGCGGCGTTTCCTACGAGCAGTACTTC. Translating gives CASSGVSYEQYF.

V is TRBV7-9 and J is TRBJ2-7; 10 nucleotides agree with TRBD2. The germline CDR1 and CDR2 sequences are SEHNR and FQNEAQ (reference sequence). The junction had 8 bases not matched to a gene; V was cut back by 5 bases and J by 4 bases. CDR3 size: 15 residues. The DNA of the CDR3 is TGTGCCAGCAGCCCACCTAGCGGGGGTCTTTACGAGCAGTACTTC. Translating it yields CASSPPSGGLYEQYF.

This clone showed up just once. The chain combines TRBV6-6 with TRBJ1-1; 7 nucleotides align to TRBD1. The CDR3 is 13 residues long. CDR1 and CDR2 from the germline V gene are MNHNY and SVGAGI (reference sequence). The V segment lost 8 bases and the J segment 1 base; nucleotides outside the gene matches: 4. In DNA, the CDR3 is TGTGCCAGCCTGGGACAGAAGAACACTGAAGCTTTCTTT. This sequence encodes CASLGQKNTEAFF.

CDR3 sequence reads: CASSLTSAANTGELFF. CDR3 DNA sequence: TGCGCCAGCAGCCTGACTAGCGCCGCGAACACCGGGGAGCTGTTTTTT. The gene calls are TRBV4-3 and TRBJ2-2, with TRBD2 matching over 8 bases. Germline V gives CDR1 LGHNA, CDR2 YSLEER. The CDR3 sequence is 16 residues long. V lost 4 bases to trimming and J lost 0 bases; unmatched junction nucleotides: 4.

The CDR3 is CASSLVRGLSTDTQYF. The CDR3 DNA follows: TGTGCCAGCAGCTTGGTGCGGGGGCTTAGCACAGATACGCAGTATTTT. The chain is built from TRBV5-4 and TRBJ2-3; D perhaps matches TRBD2 (7 bases). This CDR3 is built from 16 residues. Per germline, CDR1 SGHNT and CDR2 YYREEE (reference sequence). The V and J ends lost 0 bases and 0 bases respectively, with 11 bases between them. The full variable domain, its missing parts supplied by reference TRBV5-4 and TRBJ2-3, is ETGVTQSPTHLIKTRGQQVTLRCSSQSGHNTVSWYQQALGQGPQFIFQYYREEENGRGNFPPRFSGLQFPNYSSELNVNALELDDSALYLCASSLVRGLSTDTQYFGPGTRLTVL.